Here is one T cell receptor (beta chain) with its context. What it binds is unknown. The data were taken from a study of CD4 T cells in relation to SARS-CoV-2 and coronaviruses. CD4+ T cells from unexposed donors were obtained before the COVID-19 pandemic (2011-2018). Naive and memory CD4+ T cells came from enriched cryopreserved PBMCs. The CDR3 contains 13 residues. V lost 5 bases, J lost 0 bases, and 7 bases lay in between. The germline V gene encodes CDR1 SGHTA and CDR2 FQGTGA. Here immunoSEQ multiplex PCR was the method, and the copy in TCRdb shows in-frame clones only, minus some. This repertoire shows 60,000 to 80,000 clones, 75% to 90% found once; its top ten account for 1.6%. The study, taken as a whole, reports: Pre-pandemic and post-infection samples never came from the same donor. SARS-CoV-2-driven expansion was significantly weaker in crossreactive than monoreactive clones.

The rearrangement uses TRBV7-3 and TRBJ2-5; D is possibly TRBD1 (5 bases). The sequenced material came from memory CD4+ T cells from PBMCs. This TCR came from a human donor in good health. The CDR3 DNA reads TGTGCCAGCAGCCAGGGAAACCAAGAGACCCAGTACTTC. It is translated as CASSQGNQETQYF.